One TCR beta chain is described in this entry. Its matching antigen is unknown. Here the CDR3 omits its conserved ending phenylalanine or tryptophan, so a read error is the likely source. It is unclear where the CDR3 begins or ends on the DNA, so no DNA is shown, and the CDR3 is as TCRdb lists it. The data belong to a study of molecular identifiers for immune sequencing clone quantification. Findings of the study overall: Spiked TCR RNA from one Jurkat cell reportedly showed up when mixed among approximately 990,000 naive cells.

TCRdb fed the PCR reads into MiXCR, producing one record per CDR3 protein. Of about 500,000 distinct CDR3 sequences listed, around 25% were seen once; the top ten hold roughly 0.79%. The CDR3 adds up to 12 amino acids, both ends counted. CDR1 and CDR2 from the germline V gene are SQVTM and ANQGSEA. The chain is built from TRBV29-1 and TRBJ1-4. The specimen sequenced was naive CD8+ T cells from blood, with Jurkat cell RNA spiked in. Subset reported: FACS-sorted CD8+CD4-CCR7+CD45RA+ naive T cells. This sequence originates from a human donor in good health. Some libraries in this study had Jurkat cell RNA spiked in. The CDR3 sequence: CSVPLDQGELCV.